A selection of T cell receptor beta chains follows, all from one sample in a study of metastatic and nonmetastatic thyroid tumors. With MiXCR, TCRdb reprocessed the PCR reads. The top ten hold roughly 10% of the sample, which has 30,000 to 45,000 clones, around 28% seen once. Specimen: blood. These receptors all stem from a male donor with papillary thyroid cancer or a benign thyroid nodule (not recorded which). Some clones in this sample may be carry-over from other donors' samples. CDR3s include the opening cysteine and the closing phenylalanine or tryptophan. A D gene is named only where the DNA matches it firmly. The size field is filled for only some rows; it gives once, few, many or a size class.

CDR3aa: CASSYGLAGLAHTQYF
CDR3nt: TGTGCCAGCAGTTACGGACTAGCGGGATTGGCGCATACGCAGTATTTT
j_gene: TRBJ2-3
d_gene: TRBD2
abundance: few
v_gene: TRBV6-6

CDR3aa: CASKGPGSTDTQYF
CDR3nt: TGCGCCAGCAAAGGACCGGGGAGCACAGATACGCAGTATTTT
j_gene: TRBJ2-3
d_gene: NA
abundance: few
v_gene: TRBV10-1

CDR3aa: CASSSNYEQYF
CDR3nt: TGCGCCAGCAGCTCAAACTACGAGCAGTACTTC
j_gene: TRBJ2-7
d_gene: NA
abundance: NA
v_gene: TRBV5-1

CDR3aa: CASSRGTSGSSQYF
CDR3nt: TGTGCCAGCAGCCGCGGAACTAGCGGGAGTTCGCAGTATTTT
j_gene: TRBJ2-3
d_gene: TRBD2
abundance: many
v_gene: TRBV5-5

CDR3aa: CASSDSPQDTQYF
CDR3nt: TGTGCCAGCAGTGACTCGCCCCAGGATACGCAGTATTTT
j_gene: TRBJ2-3
d_gene: NA
abundance: few
v_gene: TRBV6-4

CDR3aa: CASSLSYRSEQFF
CDR3nt: TGTGCCAGCAGTTTATCCTACCGGAGTGAGCAGTTCTTC
j_gene: TRBJ2-1
d_gene: NA
abundance: few
v_gene: TRBV12-3/TRBV12-4

CDR3aa: CATSRDDLAGAVGELFF
CDR3nt: TGTGCCACCAGCAGAGATGACCTAGCGGGAGCGGTCGGGGAGCTGTTTTTT
j_gene: TRBJ2-2
d_gene: TRBD2
abundance: few
v_gene: TRBV15

CDR3aa: CASRGDTTDTQYF
CDR3nt: TGTGCCAGCAGAGGGGACACCACAGATACGCAGTATTTT
j_gene: TRBJ2-3
d_gene: NA
abundance: NA
v_gene: TRBV6-2/TRBV6-3

CDR3aa: CASSWREASINEQFF
CDR3nt: TGTGCCAGCAGTTGGCGGGAGGCCTCCATCAATGAGCAGTTCTTC
j_gene: TRBJ2-1
d_gene: TRBD2
abundance: few
v_gene: TRBV6-2/TRBV6-3

CDR3aa: CASSLTNGQPQHF
CDR3nt: TGTGCCAGCAGCTTAACCAACGGACAGCCCCAGCATTTT
j_gene: TRBJ1-5
d_gene: NA
abundance: few
v_gene: TRBV7-3

CDR3aa: CASSRTAYNEQFF
CDR3nt: TGTGCCAGCAGCCGGACTGCCTACAATGAGCAGTTCTTC
j_gene: TRBJ2-1
d_gene: NA
abundance: many
v_gene: TRBV6-1

CDR3aa: CASSLGRHHTEAFF
CDR3nt: TGTGCCAGCAGCTTAGGGAGACACCACACTGAAGCTTTCTTT
j_gene: TRBJ1-1
d_gene: NA
abundance: NA
v_gene: TRBV7-8

CDR3aa: CASSRTGERYGYTF
CDR3nt: TGTGCCAGCAGTCGGACAGGGGAGCGCTATGGCTACACCTTC
j_gene: TRBJ1-2
d_gene: TRBD1
abundance: few
v_gene: TRBV5-4

CDR3aa: CASSSGGNSYEQYF
CDR3nt: TGTGCCAGCAGCTCCGGGGGCAACTCCTACGAGCAGTACTTC
j_gene: TRBJ2-7
d_gene: NA
abundance: medium-sized
v_gene: TRBV13

CDR3aa: CASIGGPLEQYF
CDR3nt: TGTGCCAGTATAGGGGGGCCCCTCGAGCAGTACTTC
j_gene: TRBJ2-7
d_gene: NA
abundance: NA
v_gene: TRBV6-1

CDR3aa: CASSLGGAGAFF
CDR3nt: TGTGCCAGCAGCTTGGGGGGAGCGGGGGCTTTCTTT
j_gene: TRBJ1-1
d_gene: NA
abundance: NA
v_gene: TRBV7-9

CDR3aa: CASSPGTLGNTIYF
CDR3nt: TGTGCCAGCAGTCCGGGGACATTGGGAAACACCATATATTTT
j_gene: TRBJ1-3
d_gene: NA
abundance: NA
v_gene: TRBV28

CDR3aa: CSATEQGRARYRYEQYF
CDR3nt: TGCAGTGCTACCGAACAGGGAAGAGCCCGCTACCGCTACGAGCAGTACTTC
j_gene: TRBJ2-7
d_gene: NA
abundance: NA
v_gene: TRBV20-1

CDR3aa: CASSTRDRPYEQYF
CDR3nt: TGTGCCAGCAGTACCCGGGACAGGCCCTACGAGCAGTACTTC
j_gene: TRBJ2-7
d_gene: TRBD1
abundance: few
v_gene: TRBV6-1

CDR3aa: CASGLSGAGTYTQYF
CDR3nt: TGTGCCAGCGGGCTAAGCGGGGCAGGCACATATACACAGTATTTT
j_gene: TRBJ2-3
d_gene: TRBD2
abundance: NA
v_gene: TRBV2

CDR3aa: CATSRGTRRRSTEAFF
CDR3nt: TGTGCCACCAGCAGAGGGACTAGACGCAGGAGCACTGAAGCTTTCTTT
j_gene: TRBJ1-1
d_gene: NA
abundance: few
v_gene: TRBV15

CDR3aa: CSARDPRPGGRANYGYTF
CDR3nt: TGCAGTGCTAGAGATCCCCGACCGGGGGGACGGGCTAACTATGGCTACACCTTC
j_gene: TRBJ1-2
d_gene: NA
abundance: NA
v_gene: TRBV20-1

CDR3aa: CSANRDADQPQHF
CDR3nt: TGCAGTGCTAATCGGGACGCCGATCAGCCCCAGCATTTT
j_gene: TRBJ1-5
d_gene: NA
abundance: few
v_gene: TRBV20-1

CDR3aa: CASSDYGQETQYF
CDR3nt: TGCGCCAGTAGTGATTACGGACAAGAGACCCAGTACTTC
j_gene: TRBJ2-5
d_gene: NA
abundance: few
v_gene: TRBV10-2

CDR3aa: CASSLSGLTDTQYF
CDR3nt: TGTGCCAGCAGTTTGTCGGGGCTCACAGATACGCAGTATTTT
j_gene: TRBJ2-3
d_gene: NA
abundance: NA
v_gene: TRBV12-3/TRBV12-4

CDR3aa: CASSQGEVSAYNEQFF
CDR3nt: TGTGCCAGCAGCCAAGGGGAGGTTAGCGCCTACAATGAGCAGTTCTTC
j_gene: TRBJ2-1
d_gene: NA
abundance: medium-sized
v_gene: TRBV4-2

CDR3aa: CASEGTLNEQFF
CDR3nt: TGTGCCAGCGAAGGGACATTGAATGAGCAGTTCTTC
j_gene: TRBJ2-1
d_gene: NA
abundance: few
v_gene: TRBV6-2/TRBV6-3

CDR3aa: CASSTSGRAYEQYF
CDR3nt: TGTGCCAGTAGTACTAGCGGGAGGGCCTACGAGCAGTACTTC
j_gene: TRBJ2-7
d_gene: TRBD2
abundance: many
v_gene: TRBV19

CDR3aa: CSARTIRRSGANVLTF
CDR3nt: TGCAGTGCCCGGACAATCCGAAGGTCTGGGGCCAACGTCCTGACTTTC
j_gene: TRBJ2-6
d_gene: NA
abundance: many
v_gene: TRBV20-1

CDR3aa: CASSTDWAVGETQYF
CDR3nt: TGTGCCAGCAGCACCGATTGGGCAGTGGGAGAGACCCAGTACTTC
j_gene: TRBJ2-5
d_gene: NA
abundance: medium-sized
v_gene: TRBV9

CDR3aa: CASSNGLAGVHEQYF
CDR3nt: TGTGCTAGCAGCAACGGACTAGCGGGAGTACACGAGCAGTACTTC
j_gene: TRBJ2-7
d_gene: TRBD2
abundance: NA
v_gene: TRBV7-7

CDR3aa: CASSQEAGPLNSPLHF
CDR3nt: TGCGCCAGCAGCCAAGAAGCCGGGCCCCTTAATTCACCCCTCCACTTT
j_gene: TRBJ1-6
d_gene: NA
abundance: medium-sized
v_gene: TRBV4-1

CDR3aa: CSARELAGYNEQFF
CDR3nt: TGCAGTGCCAGGGAACTAGCGGGCTACAATGAGCAGTTCTTC
j_gene: TRBJ2-1
d_gene: TRBD2
abundance: NA
v_gene: TRBV20-1

CDR3aa: CASSLSGGPLHF
CDR3nt: TGTGCCAGCAGTTTATCAGGGGGCCCCCTCCACTTT
j_gene: TRBJ1-6
d_gene: TRBD1
abundance: medium-sized
v_gene: TRBV6-1

CDR3aa: CASIPLAGASADTQYF
CDR3nt: TGCGCCAGCATCCCACTAGCGGGAGCCTCTGCAGATACGCAATATTTT
j_gene: TRBJ2-3
d_gene: TRBD2
abundance: NA
v_gene: TRBV5-1

CDR3aa: CASSRDGFHQPQHF
CDR3nt: TGTGCCAGCAGCCGTGACGGTTTTCATCAGCCCCAGCATTTT
j_gene: TRBJ1-5
d_gene: NA
abundance: many
v_gene: TRBV12-3/TRBV12-4

CDR3aa: CASRKPTGEAFF
CDR3nt: TGCGCCAGCAGGAAACCCACAGGCGAAGCTTTCTTT
j_gene: TRBJ1-1
d_gene: NA
abundance: many
v_gene: TRBV10-2

CDR3aa: CASSIGTGSSYEQYF
CDR3nt: TGTGCCAGTAGTATTGGGACAGGGAGCTCCTACGAGCAGTACTTC
j_gene: TRBJ2-7
d_gene: TRBD1
abundance: few
v_gene: TRBV19

CDR3aa: CASSLFSGGLGELFF
CDR3nt: TGTGCCAGCAGCTTATTTAGCGGAGGCCTCGGGGAGCTGTTTTTT
j_gene: TRBJ2-2
d_gene: NA
abundance: NA
v_gene: TRBV7-8

CDR3aa: CASSLEEPGTGFNQPQHF
CDR3nt: TGTGCCAGCAGTCTAGAGGAACCCGGGACAGGGTTTAATCAGCCCCAGCATTTT
j_gene: TRBJ1-5
d_gene: TRBD1
abundance: many
v_gene: TRBV11-1

CDR3aa: CASSYSATPSYQETQYF
CDR3nt: TGTGCCAGCAGTTACTCCGCGACCCCCTCGTACCAAGAGACCCAGTACTTC
j_gene: TRBJ2-5
d_gene: NA
abundance: many
v_gene: TRBV6-6

CDR3aa: CASRPTGGLGYTF
CDR3nt: TGTGCCAGCAGGCCGACAGGGGGCCTGGGCTACACCTTC
j_gene: TRBJ1-2
d_gene: TRBD1
abundance: medium-sized
v_gene: TRBV4-2

CDR3aa: CASSVYMMTDTQYF
CDR3nt: TGTGCCAGCAGCGTCTATATGATGACAGATACGCAGTATTTT
j_gene: TRBJ2-3
d_gene: NA
abundance: many
v_gene: TRBV7-2

CDR3aa: CASSLRGRNSYEQYF
CDR3nt: TGTGCCAGCAGTTTAAGAGGGCGGAACTCCTACGAGCAGTACTTC
j_gene: TRBJ2-7
d_gene: NA
abundance: medium-sized
v_gene: TRBV28

CDR3aa: CASRAQDSPLHF
CDR3nt: TGTGCCAGCAGGGCTCAGGATTCACCCCTCCACTTT
j_gene: TRBJ1-6
d_gene: NA
abundance: medium-sized
v_gene: TRBV28

CDR3aa: CASSLRLVGTDTQYF
CDR3nt: TGTGCCAGCAGCTTACGCCTAGTAGGCACAGATACGCAGTATTTT
j_gene: TRBJ2-3
d_gene: NA
abundance: medium-sized
v_gene: TRBV7-2

CDR3aa: CASSNQEGSTDTQYF
CDR3nt: TGCGCCAGCAGCAATCAGGAGGGAAGCACAGATACGCAGTATTTT
j_gene: TRBJ2-3
d_gene: NA
abundance: medium-sized
v_gene: TRBV5-1

CDR3aa: CASSDSNQGSYTF
CDR3nt: TGTGCCAGCAGTGACTCTAACCAGGGAAGCTACACCTTC
j_gene: TRBJ1-2
d_gene: NA
abundance: NA
v_gene: TRBV6-2/TRBV6-3